The clone carrying this TCR beta chain was recorded once. This entry comes from a study of blood T cell repertoires in COVID-19. With V trimmed by 4 bases and J by 6 bases, 5 bases remained unmatched. CDR1 and CDR2 (germline): SGHTA, FQGNSA. This CDR3 comprises 14 residues. Some clones are missing from TCRdb's copy, which holds only in-frame ones; the method was immunoSEQ multiplex PCR. The sample lists 140,000 to 150,000 clones, around 87% seen once, with approximately 6.2% in the top ten. The sequenced sample consisted of peripheral blood. This receptor was obtained from an elderly man with acute or convalescent COVID-19. The V gene is TRBV7-2, the J gene TRBJ1-4; 7 bases align to TRBD1. CDR3 region: CASSYRQGDEKLFF. CDR3 nucleotide sequence: TGTGCCAGCAGCTATCGACAGGGCGATGAAAAACTGTTTTTT.